This TCR beta chain was sequenced in a study of shared clonotypes between healthy human individuals. Study results and caveats: Among donors, clonotype sharing was expected to be affected by sequencing depth. A generally larger estimated richness was seen in naive subsets than in memory subsets.

In this sample, this clone turned up a few times. The antigen is unknown. In the authors' methods: From ImmunoSEQ came sequences covering only the junction and carrying no quality scores, so filtering differed. Assay: immunoSEQ multiplex PCR; the TCRdb copy retains only in-frame clones and omits some. V, J and clone size are those of that table, while D and trimming were read from the DNA. The repertoire holds approximately 340,000 clones, with over 65% as singletons. The TCR originated in a young man in good health. The sample consisted of memory CD4+ T cells sorted from blood. Subset denoted: CD45RA-negative fraction.

This CDR3 reads CASSRWGEENIQYF. Written as DNA, the CDR3 is TGTGCCAGCAGCAGATGGGGTGAGGAAAACATTCAGTACTTC. This rearrangement joins TRBV27 to TRBJ2-4; D is undetermined. V shed 6 bases and J shed 5 bases, with 14 bases lying between them. CDR3 length: 14 residues. Germline CDR1 is MNHEY and CDR2 is SMNVEV (reference sequence).